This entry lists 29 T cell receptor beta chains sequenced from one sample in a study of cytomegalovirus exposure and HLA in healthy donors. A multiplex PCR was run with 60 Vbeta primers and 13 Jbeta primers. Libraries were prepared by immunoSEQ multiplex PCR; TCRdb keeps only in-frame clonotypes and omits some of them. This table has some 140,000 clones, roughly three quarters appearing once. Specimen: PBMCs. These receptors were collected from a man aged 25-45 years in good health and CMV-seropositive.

CDR3 in DNA: TGTGCCAGTAGTCGGGGGGACCGCTCCTACAATGAGCAGTTCTTC. The encoded protein is CASSRGDRSYNEQFF. The rearrangement links TRBV19 to TRBJ2-1; TRBD2 matches 7 bases. From germline, CDR1 is LNHDA and CDR2 SQIVND (reference sequence). This CDR3 spans 15 amino acids. The trim removed 5 bases at V and 0 bases at J, leaving 4 bases unmatched.

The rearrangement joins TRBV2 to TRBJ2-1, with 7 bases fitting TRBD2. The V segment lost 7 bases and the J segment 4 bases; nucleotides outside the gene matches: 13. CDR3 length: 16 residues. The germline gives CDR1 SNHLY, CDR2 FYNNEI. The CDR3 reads CASTRDGGGPYNEQFF. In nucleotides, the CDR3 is TGTGCCAGCACCCGAGATGGGGGAGGGCCGTACAATGAGCAGTTCTTC. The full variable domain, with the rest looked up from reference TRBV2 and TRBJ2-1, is EPEVTQTPSHQVTQMGQEVILRCVPISNHLYFYWYRQILGQKVEFLVSFYNNEISEKSEIFDDQFSVERPDGSNFTLKIRSTKLEDSAMYFCASTRDGGGPYNEQFFGPGTRLTVL.

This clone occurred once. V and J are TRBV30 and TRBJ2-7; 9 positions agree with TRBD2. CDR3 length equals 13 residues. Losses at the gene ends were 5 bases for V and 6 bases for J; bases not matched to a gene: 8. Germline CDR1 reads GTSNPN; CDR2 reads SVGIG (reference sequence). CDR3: CAWCRREGLEQYF. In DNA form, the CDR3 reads TGTGCCTGGTGTCGGCGGGAGGGTCTCGAGCAGTACTTC. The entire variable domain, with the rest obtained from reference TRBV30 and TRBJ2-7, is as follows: SQTIHQWPATLVQPVGSPLSLECTVEGTSNPNLYWYRQAAGRGLQLLFYSVGIGQISSEVPQNLSASRPQDRQFILSSKKLLLSDSGFYLCAWCRREGLEQYFGPGTRLTVT.

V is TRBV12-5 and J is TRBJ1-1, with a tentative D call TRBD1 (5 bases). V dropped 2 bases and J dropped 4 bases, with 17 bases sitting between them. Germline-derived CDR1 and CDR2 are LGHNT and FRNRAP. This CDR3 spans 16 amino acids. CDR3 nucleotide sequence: TGTGCTAGTGGTTTGCCTGAGGCCAGGGTAGCCACTGAAGCTTTCTTT. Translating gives CASGLPEARVATEAFF. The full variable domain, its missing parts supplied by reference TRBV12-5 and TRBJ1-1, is DARVTQTPRHKVTEMGQEVTMRCQPILGHNTVFWYRQTMMQGLELLAYFRNRAPLDDSGMPKDRFSAEMPDATLATLKIQPSEPRDSAVYFCASGLPEARVATEAFFGQGTRLTVV.

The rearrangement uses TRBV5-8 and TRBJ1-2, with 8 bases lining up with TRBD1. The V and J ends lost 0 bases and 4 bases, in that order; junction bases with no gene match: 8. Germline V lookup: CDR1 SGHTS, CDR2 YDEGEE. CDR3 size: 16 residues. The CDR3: CASSLGGQGSGYGYTF. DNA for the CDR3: TGTGCCAGCAGCTTGGGTGGACAGGGCAGCGGCTATGGCTACACCTTC.

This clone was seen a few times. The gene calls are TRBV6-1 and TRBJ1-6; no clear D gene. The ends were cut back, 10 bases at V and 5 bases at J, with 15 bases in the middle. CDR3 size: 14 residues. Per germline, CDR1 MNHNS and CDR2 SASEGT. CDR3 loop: CATSSAANNSPLHF. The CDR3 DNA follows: TGTGCCACCTCCAGCGCAGCAAATAATTCACCCCTCCACTTT.

CDR3 residues: CASSSGTLFEKLFF. As DNA, the CDR3 is TGTGCCAGCAGTTCCGGGACACTCTTTGAAAAACTGTTTTTT. V is TRBV7-9 and J is TRBJ1-4; D is possibly TRBD1 (6 bases). CDR3 size: 14 residues. Trimming removed 6 bases from V and 7 bases from J, with 15 bases in between. The germline gives CDR1 SEHNR, CDR2 FQNEAQ (reference sequence).

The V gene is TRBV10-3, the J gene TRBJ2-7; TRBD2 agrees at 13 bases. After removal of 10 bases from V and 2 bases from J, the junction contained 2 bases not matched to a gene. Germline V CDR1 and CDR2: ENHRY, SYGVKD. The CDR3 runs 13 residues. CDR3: CASTSGRAYEQYF. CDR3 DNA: TGTGCCAGCACTAGCGGGAGGGCCTACGAGCAGTACTTC.

CDR3 amino acids: CASSPPVRTEAFF. CDR3 DNA sequence: TGTGCCAGCAGTCCCCCGGTGCGGACTGAAGCTTTCTTT. J is TRBJ1-1 and V is TRBV28, with D uncertain. V was shortened by 5 bases and J by 5 bases, with 12 bases between the two germline ends. Looked up from germline, CDR1 is MDHEN and CDR2 is SYDVKM. The CDR3 is 13 amino acids. The whole variable domain, remainder taken from reference TRBV28 and TRBJ1-1, is DVKVTQSSRYLVKRTGEKVFLECVQDMDHENMFWYRQDPGLGLRLIYFSYDVKMKEKGDIPEGYSVSREKKERFSLILESASTNQTSMYLCASSPPVRTEAFFGQGTRLTVV.

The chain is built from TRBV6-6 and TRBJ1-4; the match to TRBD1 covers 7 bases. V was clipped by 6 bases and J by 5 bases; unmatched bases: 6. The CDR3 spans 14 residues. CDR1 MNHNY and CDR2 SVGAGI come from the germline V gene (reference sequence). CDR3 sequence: CASRHTGANEKLFF. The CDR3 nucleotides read TGTGCCAGCAGGCACACAGGGGCCAATGAAAAACTGTTTTTT.

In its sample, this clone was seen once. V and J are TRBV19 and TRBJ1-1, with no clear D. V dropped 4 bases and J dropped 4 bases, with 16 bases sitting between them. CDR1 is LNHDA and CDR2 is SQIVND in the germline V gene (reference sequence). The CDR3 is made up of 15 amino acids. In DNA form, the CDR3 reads TGTGCCAGTAGTAGTCTAAGCGGCCAAACCACTGAAGCTTTCTTT. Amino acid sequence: CASSSLSGQTTEAFF.

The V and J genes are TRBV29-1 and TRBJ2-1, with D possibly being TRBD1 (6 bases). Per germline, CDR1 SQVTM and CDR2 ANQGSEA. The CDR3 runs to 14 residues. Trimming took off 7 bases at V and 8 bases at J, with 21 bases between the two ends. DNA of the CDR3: TGCAGCGGCCGGAGAGGGACATCCTTAGATGAGCAGTTCTTC. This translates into CSGRRGTSLDEQFF.

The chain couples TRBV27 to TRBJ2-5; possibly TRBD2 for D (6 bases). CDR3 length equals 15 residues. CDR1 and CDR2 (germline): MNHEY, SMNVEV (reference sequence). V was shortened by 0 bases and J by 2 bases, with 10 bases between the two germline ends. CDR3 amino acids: CASSLSEGRQETQYF. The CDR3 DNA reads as TGTGCCAGCAGTTTATCGGAGGGTCGGCAAGAGACCCAGTACTTC.

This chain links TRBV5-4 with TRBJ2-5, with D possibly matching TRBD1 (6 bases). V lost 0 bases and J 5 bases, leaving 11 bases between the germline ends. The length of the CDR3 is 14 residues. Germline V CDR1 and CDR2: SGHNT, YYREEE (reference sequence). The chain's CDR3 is CASSLVLGAETQYF. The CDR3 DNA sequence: TGTGCCAGCAGCTTGGTCTTGGGGGCTGAGACCCAGTACTTC.

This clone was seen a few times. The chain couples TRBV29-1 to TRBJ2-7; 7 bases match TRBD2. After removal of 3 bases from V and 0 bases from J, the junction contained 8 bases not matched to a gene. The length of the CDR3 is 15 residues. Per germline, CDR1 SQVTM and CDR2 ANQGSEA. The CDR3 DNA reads TGCAGCGTTGAGGGCCTAGCGGACACCTCCTACGAGCAGTACTTC. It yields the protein CSVEGLADTSYEQYF.

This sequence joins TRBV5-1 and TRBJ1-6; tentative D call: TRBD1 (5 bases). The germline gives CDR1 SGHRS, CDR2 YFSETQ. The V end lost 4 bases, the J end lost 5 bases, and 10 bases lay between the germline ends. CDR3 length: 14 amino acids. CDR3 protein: CASSPGHNNSPLHF. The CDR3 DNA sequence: TGCGCCAGCAGCCCAGGACACAATAATTCACCCCTCCACTTT.

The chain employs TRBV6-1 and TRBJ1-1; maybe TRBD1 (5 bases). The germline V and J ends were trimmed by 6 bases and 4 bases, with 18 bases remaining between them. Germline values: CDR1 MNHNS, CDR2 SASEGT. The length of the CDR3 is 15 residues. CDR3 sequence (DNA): TGTGCCAGCAGCCGTACCCGAACCGGGGGCACTGAAGCTTTCTTT. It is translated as CASSRTRTGGTEAFF.

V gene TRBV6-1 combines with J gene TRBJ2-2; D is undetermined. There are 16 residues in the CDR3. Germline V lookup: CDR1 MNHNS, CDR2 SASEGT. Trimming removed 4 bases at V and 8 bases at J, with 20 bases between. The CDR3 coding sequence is TGTGCCAGCAGTGGATTACGGGTCACGCGACTGGGGGAGCTGTTTTTT. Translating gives CASSGLRVTRLGELFF.

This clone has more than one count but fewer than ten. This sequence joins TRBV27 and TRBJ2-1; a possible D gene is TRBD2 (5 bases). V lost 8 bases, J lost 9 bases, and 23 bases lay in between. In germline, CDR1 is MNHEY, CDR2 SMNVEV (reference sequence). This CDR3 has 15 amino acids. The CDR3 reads CASSPWVAGGSEQFF. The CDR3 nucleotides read TGTGCCAGCTCCCCGTGGGTCGCGGGTGGTAGTGAGCAGTTCTTC.

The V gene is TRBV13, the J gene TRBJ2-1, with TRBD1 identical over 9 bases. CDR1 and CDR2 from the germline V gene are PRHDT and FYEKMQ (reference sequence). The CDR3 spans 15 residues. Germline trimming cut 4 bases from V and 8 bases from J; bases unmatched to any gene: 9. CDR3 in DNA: TGTGCCAGCAGCTCCAATTGGGGACAGGGCGATGAGCAGTTCTTC. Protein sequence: CASSSNWGQGDEQFF. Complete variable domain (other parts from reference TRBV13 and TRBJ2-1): AAGVIQSPRHLIKEKRETATLKCYPIPRHDTVYWYQQGPGQDPQFLISFYEKMQSDKGSIPDRFSAQQFSDYHSELNMSSLELGDSALYFCASSSNWGQGDEQFFGPGTRLTVL.

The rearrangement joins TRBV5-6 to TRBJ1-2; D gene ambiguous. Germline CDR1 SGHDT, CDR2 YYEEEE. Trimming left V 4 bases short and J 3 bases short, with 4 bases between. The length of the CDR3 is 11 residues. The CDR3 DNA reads TGTGCCAGCAGCCGTGACTATGGCTACACCTTC. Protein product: CASSRDYGYTF.

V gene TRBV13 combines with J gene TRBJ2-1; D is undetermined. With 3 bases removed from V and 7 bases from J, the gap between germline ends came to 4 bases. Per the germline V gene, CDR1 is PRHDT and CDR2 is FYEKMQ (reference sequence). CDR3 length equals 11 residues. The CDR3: CASSFRNEQFF. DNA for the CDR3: TGTGCCAGCAGCTTCCGGAATGAGCAGTTCTTC.

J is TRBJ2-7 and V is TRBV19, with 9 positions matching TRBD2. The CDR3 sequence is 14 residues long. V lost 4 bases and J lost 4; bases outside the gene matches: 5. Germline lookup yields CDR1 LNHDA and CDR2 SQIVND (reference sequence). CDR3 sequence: CASSKSSGVYEQYF. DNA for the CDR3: TGTGCCAGTAGTAAGTCTAGCGGGGTTTACGAGCAGTACTTC.

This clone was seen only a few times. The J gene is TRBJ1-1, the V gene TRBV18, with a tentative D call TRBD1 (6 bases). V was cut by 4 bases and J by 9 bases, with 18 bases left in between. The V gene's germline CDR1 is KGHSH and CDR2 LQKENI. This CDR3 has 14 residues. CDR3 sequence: CASSLIRGHSQAFF. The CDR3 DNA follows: TGTGCCAGCTCACTAATTAGGGGACACTCCCAAGCTTTCTTT.

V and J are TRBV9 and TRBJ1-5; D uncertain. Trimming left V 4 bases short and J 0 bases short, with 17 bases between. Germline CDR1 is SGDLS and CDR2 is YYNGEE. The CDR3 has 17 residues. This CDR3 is CASSPFPREGSNQPQHF. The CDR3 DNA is TGTGCCAGCAGCCCTTTCCCGAGGGAAGGTAGCAATCAGCCCCAGCATTTT.

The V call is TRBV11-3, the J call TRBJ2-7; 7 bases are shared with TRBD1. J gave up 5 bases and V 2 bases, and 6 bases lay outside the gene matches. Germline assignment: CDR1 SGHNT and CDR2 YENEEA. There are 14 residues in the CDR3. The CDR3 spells CASSLFRGSHEQYF. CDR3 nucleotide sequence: TGTGCCAGCAGCTTATTCAGGGGGTCCCACGAGCAGTACTTC. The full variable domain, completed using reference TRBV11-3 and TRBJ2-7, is EAGVVQSPRYKIIEKKQPVAFWCNPISGHNTLYWYLQNLGQGPELLIRYENEEAVDDSQLPKDRFSAERLKGVDSTLKIQPAELGDSAVYLCASSLFRGSHEQYFGPGTRLTVT.

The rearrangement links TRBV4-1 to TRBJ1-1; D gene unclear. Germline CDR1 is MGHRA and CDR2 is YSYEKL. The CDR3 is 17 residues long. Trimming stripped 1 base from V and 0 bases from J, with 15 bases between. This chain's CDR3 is CASSQGAAKRLNTEAFF. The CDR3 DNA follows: TGCGCCAGCAGCCAAGGAGCCGCGAAGCGACTGAACACTGAAGCTTTCTTT.

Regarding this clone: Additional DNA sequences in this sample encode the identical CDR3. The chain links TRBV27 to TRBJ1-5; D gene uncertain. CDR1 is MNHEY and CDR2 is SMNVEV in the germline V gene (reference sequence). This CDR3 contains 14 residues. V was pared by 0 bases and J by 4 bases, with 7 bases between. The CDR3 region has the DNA TGTGCCAGCAGTTTATCCTCGGGGAATCAGCCCCAGCATTTT. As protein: CASSLSSGNQPQHF.

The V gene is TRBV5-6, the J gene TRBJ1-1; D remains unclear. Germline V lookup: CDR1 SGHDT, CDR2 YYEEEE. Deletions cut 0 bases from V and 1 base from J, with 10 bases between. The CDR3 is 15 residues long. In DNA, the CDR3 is TGTGCCAGCAGCTTGGCCTTACTTGGGAACACTGAAGCTTTCTTT. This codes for CASSLALLGNTEAFF.